A single sample gave rise to the 32 T cell receptor beta chains below, sequenced in a study of prognosis after radiotherapy for stage I lung cancer. CDR3 of TCR beta was amplified from genomic DNA via a two-round multiplex PCR. TRBV and TRBJ genes each had their own specific primers in first-round PCR. One entry per CDR3 protein results from TCRdb running MiXCR on the multiplex PCR reads. This table holds approximately 31,000 distinct CDR3 sequences, roughly 52% found once. The sequences come from PBMCs, collected before or after stereotactic body radiation therapy (not recorded which). These receptors were taken from a donor of 50 years or more with non-small cell lung cancer.

Points on this clonotype: The likely explanation is a read error, given a far larger clone one base away. The rearrangement uses TRBV7-9 and TRBJ1-5, with D unclear. Germline-derived CDR1 and CDR2 are SEHNR and FQNEAQ (reference sequence). This CDR3 comprises 12 residues. With 3 bases removed from V and 10 bases from J, the gap between germline ends came to 10 bases. Here the CDR3 reads CASSFYSSPQHF. In DNA form, the CDR3 reads TGTGCCAGCAGCTTTTACAGTTCCCCCCAGCATTTT.

This clonotype showed up many times. The V gene is TRBV28, the J gene TRBJ2-1, with TRBD1 as a possible D gene (5 bases). The CDR3 extends over 15 amino acids. V gave up 6 bases and J gave up 4 bases, with 16 bases separating them. Per the germline V gene, CDR1 is MDHEN and CDR2 is SYDVKM. DNA of the CDR3: TGTGCCAGCAGCCCTATAAGGGGCTCGTACAATGAGCAGTTCTTC. It encodes CASSPIRGSYNEQFF.

This clonotype was detected many times. The chain is built from TRBV7-2 and TRBJ1-3; D remains ambiguous. CDR1 SGHTA and CDR2 FQGNSA come from the germline V gene. The CDR3 sequence is 15 residues long. Trimming took off 4 bases at V and 0 bases at J, with 10 bases between the two ends. CDR3 in amino acids: CASSYGPSSGNTIYF. The CDR3 nucleotides read TGTGCCAGCAGCTACGGCCCTAGCTCTGGAAACACCATATATTTT. Full variable domain (rest looked up from reference TRBV7-2 and TRBJ1-3): GAGVSQSPSNKVTEKGKDVELRCDPISGHTALYWYRQSLGQGLEFLIYFQGNSAPDKSGLPSDRFSAERTGGSVSTLTIQRTQQEDSAVYLCASSYGPSSGNTIYFGEGSWLTVV.

This clonotype occurred many times. This chain connects TRBV19 to TRBJ1-5, with 8 bases that match TRBD1. The ends lost 6 bases at V and 4 bases at J; junction bases unmatched: 8. The CDR3 consists of 15 residues. Germline-derived CDR1 and CDR2 are LNHDA and SQIVND (reference sequence). The CDR3 DNA follows: TGTGCCAGTAGGTCCGGGACAGGAGAAAATCAGCCCCAGCATTTT. It translates to CASRSGTGENQPQHF.

This clonotype appeared a single time. The genes are TRBV14 and TRBJ2-2, with D possibly being TRBD2 (5 bases). Trimming cost V 2 bases and J 4 bases, with 11 bases left between them. Looked up from germline, CDR1 is SGHDN and CDR2 is FVKESK. This CDR3 spans 15 amino acids. The CDR3: CASSQNRAGTGELFF. The CDR3, as DNA: TGTGCCAGCAGCCAAAATAGGGCGGGCACCGGGGAGCTGTTTTTT.

Notes on this clonotype: Since a far larger clone is one base different, this is likely a read error. The J gene is TRBJ2-7, the V gene TRBV6-4; TRBD1 agrees at 9 bases. The CDR3 spans 16 residues. Looked up from germline, CDR1 is MRHNA and CDR2 is SNTAGT. CDR3 nucleotides: TGTGCCATCAGTTACGGCCTGGGACAGGGCTCCTACGAGCAGTACTTC. Translation gives CAISYGLGQGSYEQYF.

In this sample, this clonotype turned up many times. The chain has TRBV6-2 or TRBV6-3 and TRBJ2-3; perhaps D is TRBD1 or TRBD2 (5 bases each). The CDR3 has 13 amino acids. V was pared by 6 bases and J by 14 bases, with 21 bases between. The germline V gene encodes CDR1 MNHEY and CDR2 SVGEGT. CDR3 in amino acids: CASSVPGTAVGYF. CDR3 coding DNA: TGTGCCAGCAGCGTTCCTGGGACCGCAGTAGGGTATTTT.

V gene TRBV9 combines with J gene TRBJ2-1, with 8 bases aligning to TRBD2. V was pared by 4 bases and J by 8 bases, with 14 bases of the junction left unmatched. The CDR3 contains 16 residues. Germline assignment: CDR1 SGDLS and CDR2 YYNGEE. CDR3 in amino acids: CASSHLAGSPVDEQFF. CDR3 sequence (DNA): TGTGCCAGCAGCCACCTAGCGGGTTCACCAGTCGATGAGCAGTTCTTC.

The table lists this clonotype with a count of one. The chain recombines TRBV19 with TRBJ1-2, with 10 bases lining up with TRBD1. Trimming removed 10 bases from V and 8 bases from J; junction bases left unmatched: 10. Germline V gene data show CDR1 as LNHDA and CDR2 as SQIVND (reference sequence). This CDR3 spans 13 amino acids. The CDR3 DNA is TGTGCCACCCACCCGGGACAGGGGACCGGCTACACCTTC. Translated, it gives CATHPGQGTGYTF.

The chain links TRBV5-1 to TRBJ1-1; maybe TRBD1 (6 bases). V lost 2 bases, J lost 3 bases, and 11 bases lay in between. Looked up from germline, CDR1 is SGHRS and CDR2 is YFSETQ. This CDR3 spans 14 amino acids. The CDR3 DNA follows: TGCGCCAGCAGCTTACAGGGAGGTCACACTGAAGCTTTCTTT. This encodes CASSLQGGHTEAFF. Using reference TRBV5-1 and TRBJ1-1 for the parts outside the CDR3, the full variable domain is KAGVTQTPRYLIKTRGQQVTLSCSPISGHRSVSWYQQTPGQGLQFLFEYFSETQRNKGNFPGRFSGRQFSNSRSEMNVSTLELGDSALYLCASSLQGGHTEAFFGQGTRLTVV.

In its sample, this clonotype was seen many times. This chain joins TRBV3-2 and TRBJ2-4; the D call in the table, TRBD2, was not verified against the DNA. TRBV3-2 is a pseudogene segment. The CDR3 is 17 amino acids. CDR3 in amino acids: CASSQDKGLAANNIQYF. The DNA of the CDR3 is TGTGCCAGCAGCCAAGATAAGGGTTTAGCGGCTAATAACATTCAGTACTTC.

The chain is built from TRBV3-1 and TRBJ2-7; the D gene could be TRBD1 or TRBD2 (5 bases each). Trimming cost V 4 bases and J 2 bases, with 6 bases left between them. This CDR3 comprises 12 residues. In germline, CDR1 is LGHDT, CDR2 YNNKEL (reference sequence). This CDR3 reads CASSRGAYEQYF. For the CDR3, the DNA is TGTGCCAGCAGCCGAGGGGCCTACGAGCAGTACTTC.

With regard to this clonotype: It is likely a read error: a sequence one base away is far more abundant. The chain uses TRBV6-8 and TRBJ2-3, with 11 positions matching TRBD1. J lost 5 bases, V lost 7 bases, and 8 bases had no gene match. In germline, CDR1 is MNHGY, CDR2 SAAAGT. CDR3 length: 15 amino acids. The CDR3 nucleotides read TGTGCCAGCATACCCGGGACAGGGGGATTAGATACGCAGTATTTT. It translates to CASIPGTGGLDTQYF.

Note on this clonotype: This likely came from a read error, as a far larger clone is one base away. The CDR3, as DNA: TGTGCCAGCAGCGCCGGGGCTAGAGGGACCTACAATGAGCAGTTCTTC. The encoded protein is CASSAGARGTYNEQFF. The rearrangement uses TRBV9 and TRBJ2-5; D may match TRBD1 or TRBD2 (5 bases each). The J call may not be correct, given that the DNA end is closer to TRBJ2-1. Per germline, CDR1 SGDLS and CDR2 YYNGEE. The CDR3 totals 16 residues.

The V and J genes are TRBV13 and TRBJ2-1, with D uncertain. The CDR3 is made up of 17 amino acids. Trimming removed 2 bases at V and 0 bases at J, with 14 bases between. CDR1 PRHDT and CDR2 FYEKMQ come from the germline V gene (reference sequence). The CDR3 nucleotides read TGTGCCAGCAGCTTATTCAGGATCACCGACTCCTACAATGAGCAGTTCTTC. Amino acid sequence: CASSLFRITDSYNEQFF.

This clonotype was observed a few times. A much larger clone lies one base from this, so it may be a read error. The chain recombines TRBV24-1 with TRBJ2-7, with 7 bases matching TRBD2. There are 15 residues in the CDR3. Germline V gene lookup returns CDR1 KGHDR and CDR2 SFDVKD. The CDR3 region has the DNA TGTGCCGCCAGTGCCTCCGGGACTACCAGCTACGAGCAGTACTTC. Translating it yields CAASASGTTSYEQYF.

This clonotype was detected many times. The chain uses TRBV6-2 or TRBV6-3 and TRBJ2-3; D is unclear. The CDR3 contains 13 residues. Trimming pared 9 bases from V and 0 bases from J, leaving 10 bases between. CDR1 and CDR2 from the germline V gene are MNHEY and SVGEGT. The CDR3 region is CASLAASTDTQYF. CDR3 coding DNA: TGTGCCAGTTTAGCAGCTAGCACAGATACGCAGTATTTT.

This clonotype showed up many times. The chain joins TRBV5-1 to TRBJ2-7, with 7 positions matching TRBD2. This CDR3 is built from 14 residues. Germline loops: CDR1 SGHRS, CDR2 YFSETQ. Trimming at V came to 1 base and at J to 2 bases, leaving 3 bases not matched to a gene. The CDR3 loop is CASSLNLAAYEQYF. CDR3 nucleotide sequence: TGCGCCAGCAGCTTGAATCTAGCGGCCTACGAGCAGTACTTC.

This clonotype was detected ten times or more. CDR3 protein: CASSVLPEETQYF. CDR3 DNA: TGTGCCAGCAGCGTACTCCCGGAGGAGACCCAGTACTTC. The J gene is TRBJ2-5, the V gene TRBV9; D remains ambiguous. Trimming shortened V by 1 base and J by 5 bases, and 9 bases separated the two germline ends. CDR1 is SGDLS, CDR2 YYNGEE, per germline. CDR3 size: 13 residues.

The sample holds one count of this clonotype. In DNA, the CDR3 is TGTGCCAGCAGCGAAGGTGGAGGTCAGTCGCATTACTTC. This gives the protein CASSEGGGQSHYF. This chain joins TRBV3-1 and TRBJ2-7; TRBD2 is a possible D gene (5 bases). V lost 5 bases and J 13 bases, leaving 21 bases between the germline ends. This CDR3 region has 13 residues. Germline loops: CDR1 LGHDT, CDR2 YNNKEL (reference sequence).

This clonotype has a count of ten or more. The chain employs TRBV7-3 and TRBJ2-1, with D possibly TRBD1 on 5 matching bases. Germline assignment: CDR1 SGHTA and CDR2 FQGTGA. The V end lost 2 bases, the J end lost 3 bases, and 11 bases lay between the germline ends. The CDR3 extends over 15 amino acids. The DNA of the CDR3 is TGTGCCAGCAGCTTACAGGGCGGAATCTACAATGAGCAGTTCTTC. This sequence encodes CASSLQGGIYNEQFF.

This clonotype was counted at least ten times. The V gene is TRBV7-8, the J gene TRBJ1-1; D remains ambiguous. The V gene's germline CDR1 is SGHVS and CDR2 FQNEAQ. The CDR3 totals 13 residues. With 3 bases removed from V and 1 base from J, the gap between germline ends came to 6 bases. The CDR3 spells CASSFGGNTEAFF. In DNA form, the CDR3 reads TGTGCCAGCAGCTTCGGCGGGAACACTGAAGCTTTCTTT.

The gene calls are TRBV10-2 and TRBJ2-5, with 7 bases matching TRBD1. The V and J ends lost 2 bases and 7 bases, in that order; junction bases with no gene match: 10. The CDR3 has 15 residues. Germline CDR1 WSHSY, CDR2 SAAADI. CDR3 coding DNA: TGCGCCAGCAGTGAGAGTTCAAGACCAGGGGGGACCCAGTACTTC. This translates into CASSESSRPGGTQYF.

As concerns this clonotype: The likely explanation is a read error, given a far larger clone one base away. CDR3 DNA sequence: TGTTCCAGCAGTTTAGGACAGACCTACGAGCAGTACTTC. Encoded protein: CSSSLGQTYEQYF. This chain uses TRBV6-4 with TRBJ2-7; D is possibly TRBD1 (6 bases). Germline-derived CDR1 and CDR2 are MRHNA and SNTAGT. This CDR3 spans 13 amino acids.

This clonotype was detected many times. The chain combines TRBV6-5 with TRBJ2-5; weak D call: TRBD1 (5 bases). The germline V gene has CDR1 MNHEY and CDR2 SVGAGI. V lost 0 bases, J lost 2 bases, and 7 bases lay in between. This CDR3 has 14 residues. The CDR3: CASSYSYRQETQYF. In DNA form, the CDR3 reads TGTGCCAGCAGTTACTCGTACAGGCAAGAGACCCAGTACTTC.

This chain uses TRBV6-1 with TRBJ1-2, with D uncertain. V gave up 9 bases and J gave up 5 bases, with 13 bases separating them. The length of the CDR3 is 12 residues. Germline CDR1 reads MNHNS; CDR2 reads SASEGT. CDR3 residues: CASISQLYGYTF. CDR3 DNA: TGTGCCAGTATCTCACAATTATATGGCTACACCTTC.

This clonotype was seen a single time. This chain links TRBV7-9 with TRBJ1-2; D is possibly TRBD1 (5 bases). CDR1 is SEHNR, CDR2 FQNEAQ, per germline (reference sequence). This CDR3 comprises 15 residues. V lost 5 bases and J 5 bases, leaving 18 bases between the germline ends. The CDR3 region has the DNA TGTGCCAGCAGCAACACCGGGACGTCACTGTATGGCTACACCTTC. This translates into CASSNTGTSLYGYTF.

On this clonotype itself: At one boundary the junction diverges from the germline segment, which might be a read error. The gene calls are TRBV7-2 and TRBJ2-7; 9 nucleotides line up with TRBD2. The CDR3 runs 16 residues. Germline CDR1 SGHTA, CDR2 FQGNSA. CDR3 residues: CASSPTSSGVLYEQYF. The DNA for the CDR3 is TGCGCCAGCAGTCCTACGTCTAGCGGGGTCCTCTACGAGCAGTACTTC.

A remark on this clonotype: The junction does not match germline at one end; this may be a read error. V gene TRBV7-2 combines with J gene TRBJ2-3; a weak D match, TRBD2 (5 bases). CDR1 SGHTA and CDR2 FQGNSA come from the germline V gene. CDR3 size: 15 residues. The CDR3: CASIRNRGSRDTQYF. The CDR3 region has the DNA TGTGCCAGCATCAGAAATAGAGGGAGCAGAGATACGCAGTATTTT.

This clonotype showed up just once. The J gene is TRBJ2-2, the V gene TRBV25-1; D gene unclear. This CDR3 has 15 residues. Germline CDR1 MGHDK, CDR2 SYGVNS. V lost 7 bases and J 4 bases, leaving 16 bases between the germline ends. CDR3 coding DNA: TGTGCCAGCATTGACCACAGCTTGGGCACCGGGGAGCTGTTTTTT. It translates to CASIDHSLGTGELFF.

The rearrangement links TRBV7-2 to TRBJ1-2; D is unclear. V was clipped by 2 bases and J by 0 bases, with 13 bases between them. CDR3 size: 16 residues. Germline V gene sequence: CDR1 SGHTA, CDR2 FQGNSA. DNA of the CDR3: TGTGCCAGCAGCTTATCCCTGTGGGATGCTAACTATGGCTACACCTTC. This sequence encodes CASSLSLWDANYGYTF.

This clonotype was counted many times. V is TRBV27 and J is TRBJ2-7, with D possibly TRBD2 on 6 matching bases. The CDR3 totals 18 residues. Trimming stripped 5 bases from V and 2 bases from J, with 25 bases between. From germline, CDR1 is MNHEY and CDR2 SMNVEV (reference sequence). CDR3 DNA sequence: TGTGCCAGCAGTCCCCGAATGGTGGTGGCCGGAGGGCCCTACGAGCAGTACTTC. This sequence encodes CASSPRMVVAGGPYEQYF.